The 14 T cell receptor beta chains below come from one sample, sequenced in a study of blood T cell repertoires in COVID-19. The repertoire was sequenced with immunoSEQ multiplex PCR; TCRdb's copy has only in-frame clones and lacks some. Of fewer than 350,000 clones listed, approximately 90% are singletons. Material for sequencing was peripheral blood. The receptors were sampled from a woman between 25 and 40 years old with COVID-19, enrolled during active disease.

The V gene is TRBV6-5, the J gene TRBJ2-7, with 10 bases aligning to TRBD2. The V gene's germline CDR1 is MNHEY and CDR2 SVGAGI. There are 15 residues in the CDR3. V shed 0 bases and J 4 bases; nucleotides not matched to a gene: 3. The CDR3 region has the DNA TGTGCCAGCAGTTACTCCGTGACTAGCGGGTACGAGCAGTACTTC. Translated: CASSYSVTSGYEQYF.

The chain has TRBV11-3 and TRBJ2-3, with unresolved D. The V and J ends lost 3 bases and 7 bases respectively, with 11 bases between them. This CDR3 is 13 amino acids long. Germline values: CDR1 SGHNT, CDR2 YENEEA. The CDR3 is CASSLLIGHTQYF. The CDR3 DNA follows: TGTGCCAGCAGCTTGCTGATCGGTCATACGCAGTATTTT. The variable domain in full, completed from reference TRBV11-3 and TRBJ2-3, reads EAGVVQSPRYKIIEKKQPVAFWCNPISGHNTLYWYLQNLGQGPELLIRYENEEAVDDSQLPKDRFSAERLKGVDSTLKIQPAELGDSAVYLCASSLLIGHTQYFGPGTRLTVL.

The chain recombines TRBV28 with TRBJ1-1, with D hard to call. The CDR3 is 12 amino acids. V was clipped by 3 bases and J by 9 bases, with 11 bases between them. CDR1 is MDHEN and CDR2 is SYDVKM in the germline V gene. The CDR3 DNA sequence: TGTGCCAGCAGTTTCCAGGACGGGAAAGCTTTCTTT. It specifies CASSFQDGKAFF.

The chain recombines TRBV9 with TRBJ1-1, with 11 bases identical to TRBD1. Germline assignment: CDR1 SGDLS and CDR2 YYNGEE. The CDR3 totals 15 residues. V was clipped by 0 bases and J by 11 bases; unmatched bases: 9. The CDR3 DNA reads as TGTGCCAGCAGCGTAGTCCTCGGACAGGGGGCGCAGGCTTTCTTT. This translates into CASSVVLGQGAQAFF.

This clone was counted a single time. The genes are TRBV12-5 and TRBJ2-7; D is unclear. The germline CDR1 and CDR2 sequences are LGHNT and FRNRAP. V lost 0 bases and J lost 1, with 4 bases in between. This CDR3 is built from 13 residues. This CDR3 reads CASGLVQSYEQYF. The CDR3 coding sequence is TGTGCTAGTGGTTTGGTACAGTCCTACGAGCAGTACTTC.

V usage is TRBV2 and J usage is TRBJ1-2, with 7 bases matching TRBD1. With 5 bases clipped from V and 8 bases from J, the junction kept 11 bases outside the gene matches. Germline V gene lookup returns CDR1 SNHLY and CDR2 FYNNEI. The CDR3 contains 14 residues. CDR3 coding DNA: TGTGCCAGCAGTCCGACAGGGTCGGCGTTCGGCTACACCTTC. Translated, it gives CASSPTGSAFGYTF.

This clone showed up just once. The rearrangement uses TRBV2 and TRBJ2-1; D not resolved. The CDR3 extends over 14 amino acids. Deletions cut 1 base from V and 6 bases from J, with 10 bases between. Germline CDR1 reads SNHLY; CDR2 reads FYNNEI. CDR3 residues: CASSEEVYSNEQFF. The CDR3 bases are TGTGCCAGCAGTGAAGAGGTCTACAGCAATGAGCAGTTCTTC.

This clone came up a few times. CDR3 in DNA: TGTGCCAGCAGATGGGACACCTCTTCACCCCTCCACTTT. It codes for CASRWDTSSPLHF. V gene TRBV6-5 combines with J gene TRBJ1-6; D perhaps matches TRBD1 (6 bases). The CDR3 runs 13 residues. Trimming pared 6 bases from V and 9 bases from J, leaving 12 bases between. CDR1 is MNHEY, CDR2 SVGAGI, per germline.

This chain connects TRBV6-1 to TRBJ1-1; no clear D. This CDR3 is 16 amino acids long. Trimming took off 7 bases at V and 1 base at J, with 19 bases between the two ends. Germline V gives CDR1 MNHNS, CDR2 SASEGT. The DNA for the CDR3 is TGTGCCAGCACTGATAGCCCATTCCTGGCGAACACTGAAGCTTTCTTT. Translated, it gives CASTDSPFLANTEAFF.

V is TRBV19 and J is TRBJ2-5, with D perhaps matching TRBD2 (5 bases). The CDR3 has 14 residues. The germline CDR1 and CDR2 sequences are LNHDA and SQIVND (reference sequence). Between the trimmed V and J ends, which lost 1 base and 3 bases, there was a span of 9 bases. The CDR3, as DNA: TGTGCCAGTAGTATAGGAGGGTTGGAAGAGACCCAGTACTTC. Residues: CASSIGGLEETQYF.

The CDR3 spells CATGDRAGNTIYF. The CDR3, as DNA: TGTGCCACCGGGGACAGGGCTGGAAACACCATATATTTT. The gene calls are TRBV27 and TRBJ1-3, with 9 bases identical to TRBD1. CDR1 is MNHEY, CDR2 SMNVEV, per germline (reference sequence). This CDR3 region has 13 residues. The junction had 3 bases not matched to a gene; V was cut back by 10 bases and J by 2 bases.

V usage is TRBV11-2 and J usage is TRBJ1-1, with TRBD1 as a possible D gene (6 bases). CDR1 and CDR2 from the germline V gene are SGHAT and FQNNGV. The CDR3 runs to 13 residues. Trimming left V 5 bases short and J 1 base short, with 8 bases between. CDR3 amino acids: CASSQGQNTEAFF. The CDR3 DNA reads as TGTGCCAGCAGCCAGGGACAGAACACTGAAGCTTTCTTT.

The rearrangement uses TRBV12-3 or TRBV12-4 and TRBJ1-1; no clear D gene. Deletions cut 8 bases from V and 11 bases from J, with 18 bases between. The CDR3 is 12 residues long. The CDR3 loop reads CASSVPLGSAFF. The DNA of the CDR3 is TGTGCCAGCTCGGTCCCACTCGGTTCGGCTTTCTTT.

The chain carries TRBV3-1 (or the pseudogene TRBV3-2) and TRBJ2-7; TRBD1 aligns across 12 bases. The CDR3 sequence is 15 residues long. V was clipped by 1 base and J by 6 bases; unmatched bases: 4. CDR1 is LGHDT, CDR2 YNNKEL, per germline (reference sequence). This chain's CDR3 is CASSQGPGQGAEQYF. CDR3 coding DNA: TGTGCCAGCAGCCAAGGACCGGGACAGGGGGCCGAGCAGTACTTC.